The present T cell receptor beta chain was sequenced within a study of long-term antiretroviral therapy in people with HIV. CDR1 is PRHDT, CDR2 FYEKMQ, per germline (reference sequence). With V trimmed by 4 bases and J by 0 bases, 8 bases remained unmatched. The length of the CDR3 is 18 residues. An immunoSEQ assay, version v3.0, was performed at survey level. Produced via immunoSEQ multiplex PCR; TCRdb's table is partial and in-frame only. The sample has 20,000 to 25,000 clones, 85% to 95% seen once; the top ten hold over 8.5%. The sample here was unsorted PBMCs, taken 7.6 years after starting antiretroviral therapy. This chain joins TRBV13 and TRBJ2-3; 12 bases agree with TRBD1. This TCR was sampled from a woman aged 40 to 50 with HIV. DNA of the CDR3: TGTGCCAGCAGCTCTCGTGGGACAGGGGGCGAAAGCACAGATACGCAGTATTTT. It is translated as CASSSRGTGGESTDTQYF.